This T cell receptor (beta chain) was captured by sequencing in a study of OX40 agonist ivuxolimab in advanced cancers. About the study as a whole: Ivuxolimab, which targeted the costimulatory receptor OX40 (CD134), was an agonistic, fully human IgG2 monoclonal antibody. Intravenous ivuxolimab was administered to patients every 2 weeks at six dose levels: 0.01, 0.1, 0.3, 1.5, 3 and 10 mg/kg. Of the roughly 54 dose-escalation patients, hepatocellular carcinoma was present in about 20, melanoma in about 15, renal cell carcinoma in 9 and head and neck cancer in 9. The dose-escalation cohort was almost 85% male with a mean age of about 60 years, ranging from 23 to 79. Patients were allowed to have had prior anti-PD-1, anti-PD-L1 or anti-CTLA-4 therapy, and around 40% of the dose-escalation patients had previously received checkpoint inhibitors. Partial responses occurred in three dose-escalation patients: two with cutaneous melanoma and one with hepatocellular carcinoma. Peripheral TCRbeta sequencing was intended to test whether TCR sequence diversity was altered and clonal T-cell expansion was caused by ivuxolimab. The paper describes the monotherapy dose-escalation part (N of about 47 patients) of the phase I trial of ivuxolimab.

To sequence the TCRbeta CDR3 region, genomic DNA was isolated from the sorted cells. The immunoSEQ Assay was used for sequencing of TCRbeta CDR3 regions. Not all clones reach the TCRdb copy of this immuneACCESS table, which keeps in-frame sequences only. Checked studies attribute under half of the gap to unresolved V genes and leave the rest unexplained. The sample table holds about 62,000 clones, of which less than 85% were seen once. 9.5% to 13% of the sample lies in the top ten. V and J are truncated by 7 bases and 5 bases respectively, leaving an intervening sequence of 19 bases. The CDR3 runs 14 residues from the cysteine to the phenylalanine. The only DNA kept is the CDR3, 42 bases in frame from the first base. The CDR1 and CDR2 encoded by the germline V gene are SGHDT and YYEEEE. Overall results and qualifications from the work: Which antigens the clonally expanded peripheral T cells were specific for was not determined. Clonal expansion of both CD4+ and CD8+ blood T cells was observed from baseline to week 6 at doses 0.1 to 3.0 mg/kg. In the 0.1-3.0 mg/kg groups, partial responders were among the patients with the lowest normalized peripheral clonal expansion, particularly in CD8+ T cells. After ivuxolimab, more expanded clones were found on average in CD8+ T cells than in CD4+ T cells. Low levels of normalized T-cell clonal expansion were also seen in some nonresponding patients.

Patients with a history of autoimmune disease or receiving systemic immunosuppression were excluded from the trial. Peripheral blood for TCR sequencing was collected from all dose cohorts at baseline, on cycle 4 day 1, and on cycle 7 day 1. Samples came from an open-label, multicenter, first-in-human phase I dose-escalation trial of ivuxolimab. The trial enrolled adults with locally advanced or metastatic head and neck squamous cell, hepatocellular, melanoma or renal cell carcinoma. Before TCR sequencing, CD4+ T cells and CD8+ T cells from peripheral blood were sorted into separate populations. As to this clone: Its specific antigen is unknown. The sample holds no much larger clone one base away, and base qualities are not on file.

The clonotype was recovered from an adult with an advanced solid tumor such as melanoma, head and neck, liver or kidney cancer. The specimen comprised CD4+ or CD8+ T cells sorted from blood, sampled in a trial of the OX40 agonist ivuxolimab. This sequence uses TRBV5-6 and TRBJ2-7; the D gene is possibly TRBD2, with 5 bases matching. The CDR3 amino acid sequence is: CASAPVGVPDEQYF. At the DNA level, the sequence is TGTGCCAGCGCACCCGTCGGGGTTCCAGACGAGCAGTACTTC.